This paragraph reports one TCR beta chain. These data belong to a study of blood T cell repertoires in COVID-19. This table comes from immunoSEQ multiplex PCR, and its TCRdb copy is limited to in-frame clones, with some not included. The sample consists of 110,000 or so clones, 85% to 90% of them appearing once. Germline-derived CDR1 and CDR2 are LNHDA and SQIVND (reference sequence). The V gene end was trimmed by 5 bases and the J gene end by 6 bases; junction bases not matched to a gene: 8. The CDR3 spans 15 residues. The sample was peripheral blood. The TCR comes from a woman aged 60-75 years with COVID-19, enrolled during active disease. The genes are TRBV19 and TRBJ1-4; TRBD1 matches 8 bases. CDR3 residues: CASSVQQGAYEKLFF. Written as DNA, the CDR3 is TGTGCCAGTAGTGTCCAGCAGGGGGCTTATGAAAAACTGTTTTTT.